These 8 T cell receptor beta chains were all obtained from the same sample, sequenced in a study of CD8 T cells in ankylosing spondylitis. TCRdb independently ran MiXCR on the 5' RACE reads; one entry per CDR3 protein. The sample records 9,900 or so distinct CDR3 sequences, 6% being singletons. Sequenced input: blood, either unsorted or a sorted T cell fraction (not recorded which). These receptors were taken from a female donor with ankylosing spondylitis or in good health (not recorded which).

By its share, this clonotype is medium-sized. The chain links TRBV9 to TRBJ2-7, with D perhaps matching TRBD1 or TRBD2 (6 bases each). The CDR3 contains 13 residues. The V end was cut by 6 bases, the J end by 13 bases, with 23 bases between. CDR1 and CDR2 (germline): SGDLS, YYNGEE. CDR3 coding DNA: TGTGCCAGCACCCCTGGGATCGGGGGCTTGAAATACTTC. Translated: CASTPGIGGLKYF.

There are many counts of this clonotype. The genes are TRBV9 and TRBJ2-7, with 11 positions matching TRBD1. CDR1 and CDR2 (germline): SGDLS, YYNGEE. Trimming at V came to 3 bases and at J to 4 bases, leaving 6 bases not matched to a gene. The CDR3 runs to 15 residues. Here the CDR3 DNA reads TGTGCCAGCAGCGCCGGACAGGGGGCGAATTACGAGCAGTACTTC. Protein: CASSAGQGANYEQYF.

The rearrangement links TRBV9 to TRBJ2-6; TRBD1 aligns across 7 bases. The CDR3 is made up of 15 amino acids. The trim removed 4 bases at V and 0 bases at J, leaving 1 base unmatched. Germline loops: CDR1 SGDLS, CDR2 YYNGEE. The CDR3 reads CASSKGASGANVLTF. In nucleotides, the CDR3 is TGTGCCAGCAGCAAGGGGGCCTCTGGGGCCAACGTCCTGACTTTC.

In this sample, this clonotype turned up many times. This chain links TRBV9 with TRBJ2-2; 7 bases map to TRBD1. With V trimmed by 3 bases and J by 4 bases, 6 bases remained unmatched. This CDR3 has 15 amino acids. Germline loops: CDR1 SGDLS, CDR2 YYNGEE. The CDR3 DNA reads TGTGCCAGCAGCGGGAGACAGGGTCCCACCGGGGAGCTGTTTTTT. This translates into CASSGRQGPTGELFF.

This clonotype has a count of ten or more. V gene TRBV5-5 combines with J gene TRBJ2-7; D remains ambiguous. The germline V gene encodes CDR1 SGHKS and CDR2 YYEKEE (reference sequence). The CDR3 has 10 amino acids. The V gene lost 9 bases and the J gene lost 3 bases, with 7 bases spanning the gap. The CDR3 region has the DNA TGTGCCACCTTATTCTACGAGCAGTACTTC. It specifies CATLFYEQYF.

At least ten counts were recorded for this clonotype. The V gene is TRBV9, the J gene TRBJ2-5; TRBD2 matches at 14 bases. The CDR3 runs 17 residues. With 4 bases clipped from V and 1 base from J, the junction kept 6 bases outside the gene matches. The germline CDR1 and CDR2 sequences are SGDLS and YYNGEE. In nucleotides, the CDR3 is TGTGCCAGCAGCTTCAAAGGACTAGCGGGGGGCCAAGAGACCCAGTACTTC. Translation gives CASSFKGLAGGQETQYF.

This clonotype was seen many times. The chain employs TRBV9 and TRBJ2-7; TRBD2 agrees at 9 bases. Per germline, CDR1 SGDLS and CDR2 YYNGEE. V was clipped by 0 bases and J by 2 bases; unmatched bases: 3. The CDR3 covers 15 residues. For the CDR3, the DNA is TGTGCCAGCAGCGTAGATAGCGGGGGAACCTACGAGCAGTACTTC. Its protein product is CASSVDSGGTYEQYF.

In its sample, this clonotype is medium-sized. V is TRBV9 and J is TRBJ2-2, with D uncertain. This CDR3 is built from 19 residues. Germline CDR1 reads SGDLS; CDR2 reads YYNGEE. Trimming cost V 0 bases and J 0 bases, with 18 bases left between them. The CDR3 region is CASSVAVVASHSNTGELFF. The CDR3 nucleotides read TGTGCCAGCAGCGTAGCTGTAGTAGCCTCTCATTCGAACACCGGGGAGCTGTTTTTT.